This T cell receptor beta chain was identified during a study of PD-1 blockade in classical Hodgkin lymphoma. Study results and caveats: Why the repertoires differ is still unclear, perhaps disease activity or prior therapy. Baseline diversity in complete responders resembled that of newly diagnosed patients. Patients starting nivolumab less than 1 year after ASCT had lower diversity and were excluded from later analyses.

Each of the patients experienced relapse following autologous stem cell transplantation, and their brentuximab vedotin exposure differed. Reported best responses ranged across complete response, partial response or progressive disease. The CDR3 loop spans 12 amino acids. V lost 4 bases to trimming and J lost 2 bases; unmatched junction nucleotides: 0. Germline lookup yields CDR1 SQVTM and CDR2 ANQGSEA. Profiling relied on immunoSEQ multiplex PCR, and the TCRdb table lists in-frame clones only, not all of them. The table has some 41,000 clones, 70% to 90% seen once. About this clone itself: What it binds is unknown.

This receptor was identified in a human donor with classical Hodgkin lymphoma. The sample was peripheral blood mononuclear cells (PBMCs), taken before the second cycle of nivolumab. The V call is TRBV29-1, the J call TRBJ2-7; 9 bases align to TRBD2. CDR3 region: CSVASGAYEQYF. The CDR3 region has the DNA TGCAGCGTTGCTAGCGGGGCCTACGAGCAGTACTTC.